Listed below are T cell receptor beta chains from one sample, sequenced in a study of human T cells and chemical hapten exposure. TCRdb processed the RACE reads anew with MiXCR; each CDR3 protein has one entry. The sample consists of nearly 350,000 distinct CDR3 sequences, around 7% of them appearing once. Material: whole blood, obtained in connection with sensitization to the hapten diphenylcyclopropenone (DPC). The origin of the receptors is a woman aged 18 to 35 with alopecia areata. Some clones in this sample may be carry-over from other donors' samples. CDR3s include the opening cysteine and the closing phenylalanine or tryptophan. The D gene is left open where the match is weak. For some rows the clone size is stated as once, few or many, or as a class when expanded; others skip it.

v_call	d_call	clone_size	j_call	cdr3_nt	cdr3_aa
TRBV29-1	TRBD1	many	TRBJ1-2	TGCAGCGTTTTACGACAGGGGGTCCACGGCTATGGCTACACCTTC	CSVLRQGVHGYGYTF
TRBV20-1	TRBD2	many	TRBJ2-3	TGCAGTGCTAGAACTAGCGGGGGCCGCGAGTATTTT	CSARTSGGREYF
TRBV20-1	.	.	TRBJ1-4	TGCAGTGCTAGATCCGACCGACTACCTAATGAAAAACTGTTTTTT	CSARSDRLPNEKLFF
TRBV10-3	TRBD1	few	TRBJ1-2	TGTGCCATCAGTGAGTCCAACCCCGGGACAGGGCATGGCTACACCTTC	CAISESNPGTGHGYTF
TRBV4-1	.	.	TRBJ2-1	TGCGCCAGCAGCCAAGATCGGCAGGGCTACAATGAGCAGTTCTTC	CASSQDRQGYNEQFF
TRBV6-5	TRBD1	few	TRBJ2-7	TGTGCCAGCAGTTTTCCGGGACAGGCTTACAACGAGCAGTACTTC	CASSFPGQAYNEQYF
TRBV20-1	.	few	TRBJ2-7	TGCAGTGCTAGTCAATACGAGCAGTACTTC	CSASQYEQYF
TRBV6-2/TRBV6-3	.	.	TRBJ2-5	TGTGCCAGCAGTTACGGGATTCTCAAGGCCTCAAGAGTTAGGACCCAGTACTTC	CASSYGILKASRVRTQYF
TRBV11-2	.	few	TRBJ1-1	TGTGCCAGCAGCTTAGCCGGGGGGCAAACTGAAGCTTTCTTT	CASSLAGGQTEAFF
TRBV7-2	TRBD1	.	TRBJ2-7	TGTGCCAGCAGCTATGACAGGGGGCTCTACGAGCAGTACTTC	CASSYDRGLYEQYF
TRBV7-8	.	few	TRBJ2-7	TGTGCCAGCAGCGAGGGACTTTCGAGCTCCTACGAGCAGTACTTC	CASSEGLSSSYEQYF
TRBV13	.	few	TRBJ2-5	TGTGCCAGCAGTGAATACCTTAAAGAGACCCAGTACTTC	CASSEYLKETQYF
TRBV9	.	few	TRBJ1-2	TGTGCCAGCAGCCCCAGGATCACCCCCTATGGCTACACCTTC	CASSPRITPYGYTF
TRBV7-8	.	many	TRBJ2-1	TGTGCCAGCAGCTTAGAGAGCTACAATGAGCAGTTCTTC	CASSLESYNEQFF
TRBV20-1	TRBD1	few	TRBJ2-3	TGCAGTGCTAGGACAGGGATGATTTTGGATACGCAGTATTTT	CSARTGMILDTQYF
TRBV6-6	.	few	TRBJ1-1	TGTGCCAGCACCCATCCTCGAGGACAGTTTGAAGCTTTCTTT	CASTHPRGQFEAFF
TRBV29-1	.	many	TRBJ2-3	TGCAGCGTGGAACCCCTTAGCACAGATACGCAGTATTTT	CSVEPLSTDTQYF
TRBV2	.	.	TRBJ2-1	TGTGCCAGCAGTGTAGAGCAAAATGAGCAGTTCTTC	CASSVEQNEQFF
TRBV7-9	.	.	TRBJ1-6	TGTGCCAGCCGGGCCCAGTCCCCACCCCTCCACTTT	CASRAQSPPLHF
TRBV12-3/TRBV12-4	.	.	TRBJ2-3	TGTGCCAGCAGCCTTAGCAGGACCACAGATACGCAGTATTTT	CASSLSRTTDTQYF
TRBV9	TRBD1	.	TRBJ2-7	TGTGCCAGCAGCCTTGGACAGGGGTTTGGCGAGCAGTACTTC	CASSLGQGFGEQYF
TRBV12-3/TRBV12-4	.	many	TRBJ2-5	TGTGCCAGCAAGCGGGCGACCGGGACCCAAGAGACCCAGTACTTC	CASKRATGTQETQYF
TRBV4-1	.	many	TRBJ1-1	TGCGCCAGCAGCCAAGGGCCAGAAGCTTTCTTT	CASSQGPEAFF
TRBV6-2/TRBV6-3	TRBD1	.	TRBJ2-4	TGTGCCGGCAGTTGGGACAGGGGGTATGGCAAAAACATTCAGTACTTC	CAGSWDRGYGKNIQYF
TRBV4-3	TRBD1	many	TRBJ1-1	TGCGCCAGCAGCCAAGGCTCGGGGGTGGCAGGGGGCCGCAGGAACACTGAAGCTTTCTTT	CASSQGSGVAGGRRNTEAFF
TRBV5-1	.	many	TRBJ2-1	TGCGCCAGCAGTTCTAATGGGTTAGAGCAGTTCTTC	CASSSNGLEQFF
TRBV27	.	.	TRBJ2-3	TGTGCCAGCAGTTTCGATAGGCCAAGCACAGATACGCAGTATTTT	CASSFDRPSTDTQYF
TRBV6-6	.	.	TRBJ2-7	TGTGCCAGCAGCCCCGGACAGTACGGGCAGTACTTC	CASSPGQYGQYF
TRBV29-1	.	few	TRBJ1-2	TGCAGCGTTATCAGGGATAACTATGGCTACACCTTC	CSVIRDNYGYTF
TRBV7-2	.	many	TRBJ2-3	TGTGCCAGCAGCTCCCTAACCCCCCTCACAGATACGCAGTATTTT	CASSSLTPLTDTQYF
TRBV6-1	.	many	TRBJ1-5	TGTGCCAGTGCGTCAGGGTCGGATAGCAATCAGCCCCAGCATTTT	CASASGSDSNQPQHF
TRBV28	.	few	TRBJ1-5	TGTGCCAGCAGTTTTCAGATTTTACCCGAGAATCAGCCCCAGCATTTT	CASSFQILPENQPQHF
TRBV27	.	.	TRBJ1-2	TGTGCCAGCAGTTTATCGTCCAAGTATGGCTACACCTTC	CASSLSSKYGYTF
TRBV7-9	.	many	TRBJ2-2	TGTGCCAGCAGCTTAGCCCAGGTGGAGACCGGGGAGCTGTTTTTT	CASSLAQVETGELFF
TRBV2	.	few	TRBJ1-5	TGTGCCAGCAACCTCCCTTGGAAGAACGAAAGCAATCAGCCCCAGCATTTT	CASNLPWKNESNQPQHF
TRBV4-2	TRBD1	few	TRBJ1-4	TGTGCCAGCAGCCAATTACAGGGGGCGGCTGAAAAACTGTTTTTT	CASSQLQGAAEKLFF
TRBV6-2/TRBV6-3	.	few	TRBJ1-5	TGTGCCAGCAGCCTCGACGCGAGCAATCAGCCCCAGCATTTT	CASSLDASNQPQHF
TRBV12-3/TRBV12-4	.	many	TRBJ2-7	TGTGCCAGCAGTTTCGGGGGTAACGAGCAGTACTTC	CASSFGGNEQYF
TRBV6-1	.	few	TRBJ1-2	TGTGCCAGCAGTACCCACGGGGGTGGCAATGGCTACACCTTC	CASSTHGGGNGYTF
TRBV5-4	.	.	TRBJ2-3	TGTGCCAGCAGCTTGGTTCGAGCGGAGGACAGCGCGCAGTATTTT	CASSLVRAEDSAQYF
TRBV7-9	.	.	TRBJ2-3	TGTGCCAGCAGCTTCGGGCAGCGCACAGATACGCAGTATTTT	CASSFGQRTDTQYF
TRBV7-9	TRBD1	few	TRBJ2-7	TGTGCCAGCAGACAGGGGGCCGACGAGCAGTACTTC	CASRQGADEQYF